These 9 T cell receptor beta chains came from one sample sequenced in a study of T cell responses to AZD1222 COVID-19 vaccine (dated by TCRdb to the early 2020s). The intended sense of this specimen's time point label: about 28 days (+/-7) after the second vaccine dose. Library prep was done by the immunoSEQ multiplex PCR assay. What TCRdb holds here is the immuneACCESS table cut down to in-frame rearrangements. Part of the clones is not present; checked against another copy, under half of the missing clones reflect an unresolved V gene, and the others are unexplained. For this sample the table gives 150,000 to 200,000 clones, of which roughly 87% were detected only once. About 5.9% of the sample goes to the ten largest clones. The material was peripheral blood, obtained 28 days after the second AZD1222 dose. All receptors come from an adult who received the AZD1222 COVID-19 vaccine.

CDR3 residues: CASSTSPYF. CDR3 bases: TGTGCCAGCAGCACGTCCCCGTACTTC. The rearrangement uses TRBV5-8 and TRBJ2-5, with D unclear. The germline gives CDR1 SGHTS, CDR2 YDEGEE. The CDR3 length is 9 residues. Trimming took 4 bases from V and 13 from J, leaving 8 bases between them. Complete variable domain (other parts from reference TRBV5-8 and TRBJ2-5): EAGVTQSPTHLIKTRGQQATLRCSPISGHTSVYWYQQALGLGLQFLLWYDEGEERNRGNFPPRFSGRQFPNYSSELNVNALELEDSALYLCASSTSPYFGPGTRLLVL.

This chain uses TRBV29-1 with TRBJ2-6; 9 bases are shared with TRBD2. The CDR3 consists of 19 residues. Germline CDR1 reads SQVTM; CDR2 reads ANQGSEA. The CDR3 DNA reads TGCAGAATTAAGCAGGCGATAGCGGGGGAACCCTCTGGGGCCAACGTCCTGACTTTC. Its translation: CRIKQAIAGEPSGANVLTF. Variable domain in full (rest from reference TRBV29-1 and TRBJ2-6): SAVISQKPSRDICQRGTSLTIQCQVDSQVTMMFWYRQQPGQSLTLIATANQGSEATYESGFVIDKFPISRPNLTFSTLTVSNMSPEDSSIYLCRIKQAIAGEPSGANVLTFGAGSRLTVL.

The chain recombines TRBV6-5 with TRBJ2-7; 8 bases match TRBD2. Germline lookup yields CDR1 MNHEY and CDR2 SVGAGI. The V and J ends lost 6 bases and 6 bases, in that order; junction bases with no gene match: 7. This CDR3 has 13 amino acids. The CDR3 sequence: CASRSGSRAEQYF. CDR3 nucleotide sequence: TGTGCCAGCAGAAGCGGGAGTAGGGCCGAGCAGTACTTC.

The gene calls are TRBV19 and TRBJ2-5; D perhaps matches TRBD1 (5 bases). CDR3 size: 15 residues. Trimming removed 5 bases at V and 4 bases at J, with 17 bases between. Germline values: CDR1 LNHDA, CDR2 SQIVND (reference sequence). The CDR3: CASSPETVGGETQYF. In nucleotides, the CDR3 is TGTGCCAGTAGTCCTGAGACAGTGGGCGGAGAGACCCAGTACTTC.

The chain is built from TRBV5-1 and TRBJ1-5; D uncertain. Trimming pared 0 bases from V and 7 bases from J, leaving 8 bases between. The CDR3 contains 13 residues. Per the germline V gene, CDR1 is SGHRS and CDR2 is YFSETQ. The CDR3 here is CASSLDSHQPQHF. The CDR3 DNA is TGCGCCAGCAGCTTGGACAGCCACCAGCCCCAGCATTTT.

This chain uses TRBV2 with TRBJ1-5; D unclear. Germline V gene data show CDR1 as SNHLY and CDR2 as FYNNEI. Trimming pared 6 bases from V and 2 bases from J, leaving 2 bases between. The CDR3 has 11 amino acids. The DNA of the CDR3 is TGTGCCAGCAGGGGCAATCAGCCCCAGCATTTT. The encoded protein is CASRGNQPQHF.

This sequence joins TRBV25-1 and TRBJ1-2, with 7 nucleotides matching TRBD1. This CDR3 is 15 amino acids long. With 4 bases clipped from V and 5 bases from J, the junction kept 10 bases outside the gene matches. Germline V lookup: CDR1 MGHDK, CDR2 SYGVNS. The CDR3 spells CASSADTGEEYGYTF. In DNA form, the CDR3 reads TGTGCCAGCAGTGCGGATACAGGGGAAGAGTATGGCTACACCTTC.

The genes are TRBV2 and TRBJ1-2; 7 nucleotides match TRBD1. Germline V gene data show CDR1 as SNHLY and CDR2 as FYNNEI. This CDR3 region has 14 residues. Losses at the gene ends were 6 bases for V and 4 bases for J; bases not matched to a gene: 8. The DNA for the CDR3 is TGTGCCAGCAGGCGTACAGGGGAAGGCTATGGCTACACCTTC. It yields the protein CASRRTGEGYGYTF.

This clone came up once. The chain recombines TRBV6-5 with TRBJ1-6, with TRBD1 identical over 8 bases. The CDR3 contains 14 residues. The germline V gene encodes CDR1 MNHEY and CDR2 SVGAGI. V dropped 10 bases and J dropped 7; count of bases not matched to a gene: 9. For the CDR3, the DNA is TGTGCCACCCCCGAGGGGACAGGAAATTCACCCCTCCACTTT. It encodes CATPEGTGNSPLHF.